This is a list of T cell receptor beta chains from one sample in a study of cytomegalovirus exposure and HLA in healthy donors. Measured with immunoSEQ multiplex PCR; TCRdb has only the in-frame clones, and not every one. The table lists approximately 220,000 clones, 75% to 80% of them singletons. The sequenced sample was PBMCs. All receptors derive from a male donor in good health and CMV-seronegative. Both conserved end residues are part of each CDR3. The D gene is left open where the match is weak. Expanded clones are given a class, and other clones once, few, many or no size at all.

size: -; J: TRBJ2-5; D: -; V: TRBV5-1; DNA: TGCGCCAGCACGGGAGCGGTGGGGGGACAAGAGACCCAGTACTTC; CDR3: CASTGAVGGQETQYF
size: few; J: TRBJ1-2; D: -; V: TRBV28; DNA: TGTGCCAGCAGCCCCAGGGGCTACACCTTC; CDR3: CASSPRGYTF
size: -; J: TRBJ2-3; D: -; V: TRBV27; DNA: TGTGCCAGCAAGGTGGGAGTGGGCACAGATACGCAGTATTTT; CDR3: CASKVGVGTDTQYF
size: -; J: TRBJ1-2; D: TRBD1; V: TRBV10-3; DNA: TGTGCCATACCGACAGGGGTAGGAGGCTACACCTTC; CDR3: CAIPTGVGGYTF
size: -; J: TRBJ1-2; D: TRBD1; V: TRBV11-2; DNA: TGTGCCAGCAGCTTAGATTTTTCCGGGACAGTATATGGCTACACCTTC; CDR3: CASSLDFSGTVYGYTF
size: -; J: TRBJ2-3; D: -; V: TRBV29-1; DNA: TGCAGCGTTGAGGGCAGGGTTACAGATACGCAGTATTTT; CDR3: CSVEGRVTDTQYF
size: -; J: TRBJ2-7; D: TRBD2; V: TRBV9; DNA: TGTGCCAGCAGCGTAGGTACAGCGGGAGCGAACGAGCAGTACTTC; CDR3: CASSVGTAGANEQYF
size: -; J: TRBJ2-1; D: TRBD2; V: TRBV14; DNA: TGTGCCAGCTGTAAACTAGCGGGAGAATACAATGAGCAGTTCTTC; CDR3: CASCKLAGEYNEQFF
size: few; J: TRBJ2-7; D: -; V: TRBV4-3; DNA: TGCGCCAGCAGCCAGGAATGGGGGGCCTACGAGCAGTACTTC; CDR3: CASSQEWGAYEQYF
size: -; J: TRBJ2-2; D: TRBD1; V: TRBV4-3; DNA: TGCGCCAGCAGCCAGAGGACAGGGACCGGGGAGCTGTTTTTT; CDR3: CASSQRTGTGELFF
size: -; J: TRBJ2-7; D: TRBD2; V: TRBV5-6; DNA: TGTGCCAGCAGCTTGGTTGGACTAGCGGGGCCCTACGAGCAGTACTTC; CDR3: CASSLVGLAGPYEQYF
size: -; J: TRBJ2-1; D: TRBD2; V: TRBV28; DNA: TGTGCCAGCAGCACCTCCCCGGCCGGGCGGGGGGGATTCGAGGAGCAGTTCTTC; CDR3: CASSTSPAGRGGFEEQFF
size: -; J: TRBJ2-7; D: -; V: TRBV27; DNA: TGTGCCAGCAGTTTCACGACTAGTAGCGAGCAGTACTTC; CDR3: CASSFTTSSEQYF
size: -; J: TRBJ2-3; D: TRBD1; V: TRBV5-8; DNA: TGTGCCAGCAGCTCAGGACAGGGGTCGCTTCGCACAGATACGCAGTATTTT; CDR3: CASSSGQGSLRTDTQYF
size: few; J: TRBJ1-4; D: -; V: TRBV7-6; DNA: TGTGCCAGCAGCTTAGAGGCCAGGGTTGAAAAACTGTTTTTT; CDR3: CASSLEARVEKLFF
size: few; J: TRBJ2-1; D: -; V: TRBV14; DNA: TGTGCCAGCAGCCAAGATACCTTGGTAGCCCGATACAATGAGCAGTTCTTC; CDR3: CASSQDTLVARYNEQFF
size: -; J: TRBJ2-7; D: -; V: TRBV11-2; DNA: TGTGCCAGCAGCCCGAGGACAGTTATCAACGAGCAGTACTTC; CDR3: CASSPRTVINEQYF
size: -; J: TRBJ1-4; D: -; V: TRBV7-2; DNA: TGTGCCAGCAGCCCGAGAACGCCTAATGAAAAACTGTTTTTT; CDR3: CASSPRTPNEKLFF
size: -; J: TRBJ2-1; D: TRBD2; V: TRBV6-4; DNA: TGTGCCAGCAGCGTCGGGACTAGCGGGAGTATCTACAATGAGCAGTTCTTC; CDR3: CASSVGTSGSIYNEQFF
size: -; J: TRBJ2-3; D: TRBD2; V: TRBV29-1; DNA: TGCAGCGTTGGAGCGGGAGAAGAAGATACGCAGTATTTT; CDR3: CSVGAGEEDTQYF
size: -; J: TRBJ2-3; D: -; V: TRBV30; DNA: TGTGCCTGGAAGGGGGTCACAGATACGCAGTATTTT; CDR3: CAWKGVTDTQYF
size: -; J: TRBJ2-3; D: TRBD2; V: TRBV4-1; DNA: TGCGCCAGCAGCCAAGTGGGCGGGAGGGGCACAGATACGCAGTATTTT; CDR3: CASSQVGGRGTDTQYF
size: -; J: TRBJ1-1; D: -; V: TRBV29-1; DNA: TGCAGCGTTAAAACAGGTTATGAAGCCTTCTTT; CDR3: CSVKTGYEAFF
size: -; J: TRBJ2-7; D: TRBD2; V: TRBV28; DNA: TGTGCCAGCAGTTCAGAACTAGCGGGAGCCTACGAGCAGTACTTC; CDR3: CASSSELAGAYEQYF
size: -; J: TRBJ1-3; D: -; V: TRBV5-5; DNA: TGTGCCAGCAGCTACCTCCTCGGGGTGTACTCCTCTGGAAACACCATATATTTT; CDR3: CASSYLLGVYSSGNTIYF
size: -; J: TRBJ1-2; D: -; V: TRBV6-5; DNA: TGTGCCAGCAGCCTACTCACCGGGAGAAATGGCTACACCTTC; CDR3: CASSLLTGRNGYTF
size: -; J: TRBJ2-7; D: -; V: TRBV30; DNA: TGTGCCTGGAGTGCTACGTGGGGCAACGAGCAGTACTTC; CDR3: CAWSATWGNEQYF
size: few; J: TRBJ1-1; D: -; V: TRBV30; DNA: TGTGCCTGGAGCGTGAGGCGGGCGAACACTGAAGCTTTCTTT; CDR3: CAWSVRRANTEAFF
size: once; J: TRBJ2-1; D: TRBD2; V: TRBV10-3; DNA: TGTGCCATCATGCGGAGCGGTCGAGCTAGCGGGCCTGAGCAGTTCTTC; CDR3: CAIMRSGRASGPEQFF
size: -; J: TRBJ2-7; D: TRBD1; V: TRBV5-7; DNA: TGTGCCAGCAGCTCGGGGACAGGGAGCCCCTGTAGCTACGAGCAGTACTTC; CDR3: CASSSGTGSPCSYEQYF
size: -; J: TRBJ1-2; D: TRBD1; V: TRBV30; DNA: TGTGCCTGTCCCGGGACAGGGCATAACTATGGCTACACCTTC; CDR3: CACPGTGHNYGYTF
size: -; J: TRBJ1-1; D: TRBD1; V: TRBV27; DNA: TGTGCCAGCAGTTTATCTAGACAGGGTGAAGCTTTCTTT; CDR3: CASSLSRQGEAFF
size: -; J: TRBJ1-1; D: TRBD1; V: TRBV25-1; DNA: TGTGCCAGCAGTGATAGTGGGAGACAGGGGGTAGAAACTGAAGCTTTCTTT; CDR3: CASSDSGRQGVETEAFF
size: once; J: TRBJ2-3; D: TRBD2; V: TRBV9; DNA: TGTGCCAGCAGCCGTAGCGGGAGCCCAGATACGCAGTATTTT; CDR3: CASSRSGSPDTQYF
size: -; J: TRBJ2-3; D: TRBD1; V: TRBV19; DNA: TGTGCCAGTAGTATAGGTGACAGGGGGCAGCATACGCAGTATTTT; CDR3: CASSIGDRGQHTQYF
size: -; J: TRBJ1-2; D: -; V: TRBV25-1; DNA: TGTGCCAGCAGTGATGGTCAGTACCGTGGCTACACCTTC; CDR3: CASSDGQYRGYTF
size: -; J: TRBJ2-2; D: -; V: TRBV6-5; DNA: TGTGCCAGCAGCAGGGGGAACACCGGGGAGCTGTTTTTT; CDR3: CASSRGNTGELFF
size: -; J: TRBJ1-1; D: -; V: TRBV5-1; DNA: TGCGCCAGCAGCTTGGGACTGAAGAACACTGAAGCTTTCTTT; CDR3: CASSLGLKNTEAFF
size: -; J: TRBJ1-5; D: -; V: TRBV16; DNA: TGTGCCAGCAGCCAATCTCAACAGGGTAGCAATCAGCCCCAGCATTTT; CDR3: CASSQSQQGSNQPQHF
size: few; J: TRBJ1-1; D: -; V: TRBV4-3; DNA: TGCGCCAGCAGCCAAGACGGAGTTTGGGACACTGAAGCTTTCTTT; CDR3: CASSQDGVWDTEAFF
size: -; J: TRBJ1-2; D: -; V: TRBV7-9; DNA: TGTGCCAGCAGCTTAGAAGGGTTGGGGAGGAATGGCTACACCTTC; CDR3: CASSLEGLGRNGYTF
size: -; J: TRBJ2-7; D: TRBD2; V: TRBV2; DNA: TGTGCCAGCGCCCCGGCGGGGGTATACGAGCAGTACTTC; CDR3: CASAPAGVYEQYF
size: once; J: TRBJ2-1; D: TRBD2; V: TRBV7-3; DNA: TGTGCCAGCAGCCCACTAAGCGGGAGGGCCAATGAGCAGTTCTTC; CDR3: CASSPLSGRANEQFF
size: -; J: TRBJ2-3; D: TRBD2; V: TRBV11-2; DNA: TGTGCCAGCAGCCCCCCCGCGAGGCTAGCGGGGCCCACGCAGTATTTT; CDR3: CASSPPARLAGPTQYF
size: once; J: TRBJ2-3; D: -; V: TRBV29-1; DNA: TGCAGCGGAGACAGCTCTACTAGCACAGATACGCAGTATTTT; CDR3: CSGDSSTSTDTQYF